The 25 T cell receptor beta chains reported below all come from one sample, sequenced in a study of blood T cell repertoires in COVID-19. Data came from immunoSEQ multiplex PCR; TCRdb stores just in-frame clones and leaves some out. The sample lists approximately 69,000 clones; 75% to 85% were seen once. Sequenced input: peripheral blood. The receptors shown here come from a woman in her 70s with acute or convalescent COVID-19.

V usage is TRBV18 and J usage is TRBJ1-1, with TRBD1 as a possible D gene (5 bases). Germline CDR1 KGHSH, CDR2 LQKENI. This CDR3 has 14 amino acids. The V end was cut by 4 bases, the J end by 0 bases, with 9 bases between. CDR3 nucleotide sequence: TGTGCCAGCTCACGGGGGGGACTGAACACTGAAGCTTTCTTT. Its protein is CASSRGGLNTEAFF.

The J gene is TRBJ1-5, the V gene TRBV28; the D gene is possibly TRBD1 (5 bases). The germline V gene encodes CDR1 MDHEN and CDR2 SYDVKM. V gave up 1 base and J gave up 6 bases, with 13 bases separating them. This CDR3 region has 15 residues. This CDR3 is CASSLLARVRQPQHF. In DNA form, the CDR3 reads TGTGCCAGCAGTTTATTAGCCAGGGTTCGTCAGCCCCAGCATTTT.

This clone came up a few times. The DNA of the CDR3 is TGTGCCAGCAGCTCAGGGCACACATCTGGAAACACCATATATTTT. Translated: CASSSGHTSGNTIYF. This rearrangement joins TRBV5-5 to TRBJ1-3, with a weak D call TRBD1 (5 bases). Germline V CDR1 and CDR2: SGHKS, YYEKEE (reference sequence). The CDR3 is made up of 15 amino acids. The V gene lost 3 bases and the J gene lost 1 base, with 11 bases spanning the gap.

The rearrangement uses TRBV18 and TRBJ1-5; 9 bases are a match to TRBD1. Germline trimming cut 3 bases from V and 6 bases from J; bases unmatched to any gene: 3. The length of the CDR3 is 14 residues. Germline CDR1 is KGHSH and CDR2 is LQKENI. CDR3 nucleotides: TGTGCCAGCTCACCGGACAGGGGTGGTCAGCCCCAGCATTTT. Its translation: CASSPDRGGQPQHF.

This chain joins TRBV7-9 and TRBJ2-1; 7 bases are a match to TRBD1. This CDR3 comprises 15 residues. Germline assignment: CDR1 SEHNR and CDR2 FQNEAQ (reference sequence). The ends lost 8 bases at V and 2 bases at J; junction bases unmatched: 9. The DNA of the CDR3 is TGTGCCAGCGACAATTGGGACAGCCCCTACAATGAGCAGTTCTTC. Protein sequence: CASDNWDSPYNEQFF. Full variable domain (rest looked up from reference TRBV7-9 and TRBJ2-1): DTGVSQNPRHKITKRGQNVTFRCDPISEHNRLYWYRQTLGQGPEFLTYFQNEAQLEKSRLLSDRFSAERPKGSFSTLEIQRTEQGDSAMYLCASDNWDSPYNEQFFGPGTRLTVL.

The rearrangement joins TRBV15 to TRBJ2-1, with 10 positions matching TRBD1. CDR3 length equals 16 residues. Germline loops: CDR1 LNHNV, CDR2 YYDKDF (reference sequence). The V and J ends lost 0 bases and 7 bases, in that order; junction bases with no gene match: 6. The CDR3 spells CATSRDRDRGENEQFF. CDR3 DNA: TGTGCCACCAGCAGAGACCGGGACAGGGGTGAAAATGAGCAGTTCTTC.

This clone was detected ten times or more. The rearrangement uses TRBV3-1 (or the pseudogene TRBV3-2) and TRBJ1-2; TRBD1 matches 12 bases. J was trimmed by 7 bases and V by 1 base; bases with no gene match: 7. The germline V gene has CDR1 LGHDT and CDR2 YNNKEL (reference sequence). The CDR3 has 16 amino acids. CDR3 region: CASSQGWGQGAAGYTF. In nucleotides, the CDR3 is TGTGCCAGCAGCCAAGGATGGGGACAGGGGGCTGCTGGCTACACCTTC.

The chain combines TRBV5-1 with TRBJ2-5, with D possibly being TRBD2 (7 bases). Trimming left V 0 bases short and J 7 bases short, with 13 bases between. Looked up from germline, CDR1 is SGHRS and CDR2 is YFSETQ. The CDR3 loop spans 14 amino acids. The CDR3 DNA sequence: TGCGCCAGCAGCTTGGACGGGGGCGGGGGGACCCAGTACTTC. Translation gives CASSLDGGGGTQYF.

V and J are TRBV3-1 (or the pseudogene TRBV3-2) and TRBJ2-1; 9 bases fit TRBD1. CDR3 length equals 15 residues. The trim removed 6 bases at V and 0 bases at J, leaving 3 bases unmatched. Germline V CDR1 and CDR2: LGHDT, YNNKEL (reference sequence). The CDR3 region is CASSRQGDSYNEQFF. The CDR3 DNA reads as TGTGCCAGCAGTAGACAGGGGGACTCCTACAATGAGCAGTTCTTC.

The genes are TRBV10-1 and TRBJ2-7; possibly TRBD1 for D (6 bases). The CDR3 runs to 16 residues. Between the trimmed V and J ends, which lost 0 bases and 6 bases, there was a span of 18 bases. Germline CDR1 reads WNHNN; CDR2 reads SYGVQD (reference sequence). CDR3 bases: TGCGCCAGCAGTGAGTCTGGCAGGGGATTCTCGGGCGAGCAGTACTTC. The encoded protein is CASSESGRGFSGEQYF.

The rearrangement joins TRBV6-5 to TRBJ2-2; TRBD1 matches 7 bases. The J segment lost 2 bases and the V segment lost 5 bases, leaving 5 bases of the junction unmatched. Germline V lookup: CDR1 MNHEY, CDR2 SVGAGI. The CDR3 extends over 15 amino acids. This CDR3 reads CASSRQGGNTGELFF. The CDR3 DNA sequence: TGTGCCAGCAGTAGACAGGGCGGAAACACCGGGGAGCTGTTTTTT.

This chain uses TRBV5-5 with TRBJ1-1; TRBD1 is a possible D gene (5 bases). V dropped 6 bases and J dropped 1 base, with 13 bases sitting between them. Germline values: CDR1 SGHKS, CDR2 YYEKEE (reference sequence). This CDR3 is built from 14 residues. As DNA, the CDR3 is TGTGCCAGCACCGCGCGGGGGGGGAACACTGAAGCTTTCTTT. This codes for CASTARGGNTEAFF. Based on the CDR3 plus reference TRBV5-5 and TRBJ1-1, the full variable domain is DAGVTQSPTHLIKTRGQQVTLRCSPISGHKSVSWYQQVLGQGPQFIFQYYEKEERGRGNFPDRFSARQFPNYSSELNVNALLLGDSALYLCASTARGGNTEAFFGQGTRLTVV.

The rearrangement joins TRBV25-1 to TRBJ2-7; a weak D match, TRBD1 (5 bases). Germline V gene sequence: CDR1 MGHDK, CDR2 SYGVNS. The ends were cut back, 8 bases at V and 3 bases at J, with 20 bases in the middle. The CDR3 covers 15 residues. CDR3 DNA: TGTGCCAGCCGTGGAATGAGACAGCGACACTACGAGCAGTACTTC. As protein: CASRGMRQRHYEQYF.

V and J are TRBV11-3 and TRBJ2-3; no firm D call. V lost 1 base, J lost 2 bases, and 10 bases lay in between. Germline V gene sequence: CDR1 SGHNT, CDR2 YENEEA. The CDR3 is 15 amino acids. The CDR3 coding sequence is TGTGCCAGCAGCTTAGGAGCTCGCTTCACAGATACGCAGTATTTT. This encodes CASSLGARFTDTQYF.

The chain couples TRBV28 to TRBJ2-7; D gene ambiguous. The CDR3 consists of 12 residues. The germline V and J ends were trimmed by 6 bases and 4 bases, with 10 bases remaining between them. Per germline, CDR1 MDHEN and CDR2 SYDVKM. CDR3 coding DNA: TGTGCCAGCAGCCGGAGAGCTTACGAGCAGTACTTC. Protein product: CASSRRAYEQYF.

This chain uses TRBV29-1 with TRBJ2-3, with D possibly being TRBD2 (5 bases). V shed 7 bases and J shed 3 bases, with 11 bases lying between them. CDR1 is SQVTM and CDR2 is ANQGSEA in the germline V gene. CDR3 length: 12 amino acids. The CDR3 region is CSGVGGTDTQYF. CDR3 nucleotide sequence: TGCAGCGGCGTGGGCGGGACAGATACGCAGTATTTT.

J is TRBJ2-6 and V is TRBV3-1 (or the pseudogene TRBV3-2); D may be TRBD1 (6 bases). From germline, CDR1 is LGHDT and CDR2 YNNKEL (reference sequence). Trimming removed 7 bases at V and 2 bases at J, with 12 bases between. The CDR3 consists of 15 residues. DNA of the CDR3: TGTGCCAGCACCAAGGGGGAAGCTGGGGCCAACGTCCTGACTTTC. This sequence encodes CASTKGEAGANVLTF.

The CDR3 DNA sequence: TGTGCCAGCAGTACAGGGACCTATGGCTACACCTTC. Protein product: CASSTGTYGYTF. This sequence joins TRBV28 and TRBJ1-2; perhaps TRBD1 as D (6 bases). CDR3 length: 12 amino acids. CDR1 and CDR2 from the germline V gene are MDHEN and SYDVKM. Trimming removed 5 bases at V and 4 bases at J, with 8 bases between.

The J gene is TRBJ2-7, the V gene TRBV5-1, with 12 bases lining up with TRBD2. This CDR3 region has 17 residues. The germline gives CDR1 SGHRS, CDR2 YFSETQ. V was clipped by 4 bases and J by 3 bases; unmatched bases: 11. The CDR3 nucleotides are TGCGCCAGCAGCCCACGATCTACTAGCGGGAGGAACTACGAGCAGTACTTC. Residues: CASSPRSTSGRNYEQYF.

This clone turned up a few times. The chain carries TRBV24-1 and TRBJ1-1; no reliable D call. V dropped 7 bases and J dropped 1 base, with 12 bases sitting between them. This CDR3 is 14 amino acids long. Germline lookup yields CDR1 KGHDR and CDR2 SFDVKD. CDR3 nucleotide sequence: TGTGCCACCAGGGCAATGGGCCAGAACACTGAAGCTTTCTTT. Translated, it gives CATRAMGQNTEAFF.

The J gene is TRBJ2-7, the V gene TRBV12-5; 8 bases are shared with TRBD2. The CDR3 is 16 amino acids. Germline CDR1 LGHNT, CDR2 FRNRAP. V was clipped by 0 bases and J by 3 bases; unmatched bases: 7. DNA of the CDR3: TGTGCTAGTGGTTTGGTAAGGACGGGAGGGGTCTACGAGCAGTACTTC. It codes for CASGLVRTGGVYEQYF. Combining the CDR3 with reference TRBV12-5 and TRBJ2-7 gives the whole variable domain DARVTQTPRHKVTEMGQEVTMRCQPILGHNTVFWYRQTMMQGLELLAYFRNRAPLDDSGMPKDRFSAEMPDATLATLKIQPSEPRDSAVYFCASGLVRTGGVYEQYFGPGTRLTVT.

The J gene is TRBJ1-2, the V gene TRBV5-4, with a weak D call TRBD1 (6 bases). The CDR3 is made up of 11 amino acids. Trimming pared 4 bases from V and 12 bases from J, leaving 13 bases between. Germline assignment: CDR1 SGHNT and CDR2 YYREEE (reference sequence). This CDR3 reads CASSLQGEDTF. Written as DNA, the CDR3 is TGTGCCAGCAGCCTACAGGGTGAGGACACCTTC.

The chain uses TRBV7-7 and TRBJ2-5; TRBD2 matches at 16 bases. The CDR3 extends over 16 amino acids. J gave up 2 bases and V 4 bases, and 1 base lay outside the gene matches. Germline values: CDR1 SSHAT, CDR2 FNYEAQ (reference sequence). In DNA form, the CDR3 reads TGTGCCAGCAGCTGGGGACTAGCGGGAGGGCAAGAGACCCAGTACTTC. Protein product: CASSWGLAGGQETQYF.

This chain uses TRBV7-9 with TRBJ2-3; 7 positions match TRBD2. The V and J ends lost 5 bases and 5 bases, in that order; junction bases with no gene match: 4. CDR3 length: 13 residues. Germline assignment: CDR1 SEHNR and CDR2 FQNEAQ (reference sequence). The CDR3 loop is CASSPSGGDTQYF. CDR3 bases: TGTGCCAGCAGCCCTTCGGGGGGAGATACGCAGTATTTT.

The V and J genes are TRBV19 and TRBJ2-3, with TRBD2 as a possible D gene (5 bases). The CDR3 has 16 residues. V was trimmed by 5 bases and J by 4 bases, leaving 19 bases between them. Germline CDR1 reads LNHDA; CDR2 reads SQIVND (reference sequence). The CDR3 protein is CASSPHPAEAPDTQYF. The CDR3 region has the DNA TGTGCCAGTAGTCCTCACCCAGCGGAAGCGCCAGATACGCAGTATTTT.